This TCR beta chain was recovered during a study of shared clonotypes between healthy human individuals. Sequencing used immunoSEQ multiplex PCR; TCRdb keeps in-frame clones, though not all of them. Of around 2,100,000 clones in the sample, over 85% were seen once. The naive CD8 population came from CD45RO-negative cells selected for CCR7, without terminally differentiated effector memory CD45RA+ cells. V lost 4 bases to trimming and J lost 7 bases, with 4 bases between them. The CDR3 is 10 amino acids. CDR1 SQVTM and CDR2 ANQGSEA come from the germline V gene. Sequenced sample: naive CD8+ T cells sorted from blood. The chain recombines TRBV29-1 with TRBJ1-4; D is unresolved. This sequence was found in a man aged 18 to 35 in good health. CDR3 DNA: TGCAGCGTTGTTAGTGAAAAACTGTTTTTT. It is translated as CSVVSEKLFF.